Below are 8 T cell receptor beta chains sequenced from a single sample in a study of T cell repertoires in cytomegalovirus infection. The antigens these receptors bind are not known. MiXCR was run by TCRdb on the reads, yielding one entry per CDR3 protein. The sample holds 340,000 or so distinct CDR3 sequences, 20% to 30% seen once. The sequenced sample was cultured PBMCs, obtained from culture after CMV antigen stimulation. Receptor source: a human donor in good health (CMV status not recorded). Some clones in this sample may be carry-over from other donors' samples.

The V and J genes are TRBV29-1 and TRBJ1-2; D is possibly TRBD1 (6 bases). CDR3 size: 13 residues. CDR1 and CDR2 from the germline V gene are SQVTM and ANQGSEA. V was shortened by 6 bases and J by 0 bases, with 11 bases between the two germline ends. The CDR3 DNA reads TGCAGCGTCCACAACAGGGCTAACTATGGCTACACCTTC. It codes for CSVHNRANYGYTF.

V is TRBV12-3 or TRBV12-4 and J is TRBJ1-2; possible D gene TRBD1, 5 bases. The germline V and J ends were trimmed by 2 bases and 10 bases, with 14 bases remaining between them. The CDR3 is 13 amino acids. The CDR3 reads CASSLSGIGTYTF. The CDR3 DNA follows: TGTGCCAGCAGTTTATCAGGGATCGGGACCTACACCTTC.

J is TRBJ2-2 and V is TRBV28; 8 bases align to TRBD1. The ends lost 0 bases at V and 3 bases at J; junction bases unmatched: 3. The CDR3 covers 16 residues. Germline CDR1 and CDR2: MDHEN and SYDVKM. The DNA for the CDR3 is TGTGCCAGCAGTTTATGGACAGGGGATGACACCGGGGAGCTGTTTTTT. Amino acids: CASSLWTGDDTGELFF.

This chain links TRBV11-2 with TRBJ2-1; D remains ambiguous. Trimming took 2 bases from V and 9 from J, leaving 8 bases between them. Germline loops: CDR1 SGHAT, CDR2 FQNNGV. The CDR3 is 12 residues long. The CDR3 here is CASSLQISEQFF. DNA of the CDR3: TGTGCCAGCAGCTTACAAATCAGTGAGCAGTTCTTC.

On this clonotype itself: Since a much larger clone is just one base distant, this may be a read error. The chain uses TRBV7-2 and TRBJ2-1; 10 bases line up with TRBD2. Near its end, the DNA agrees better with TRBJ2-7, so the J call may be wrong. The CDR3 extends over 16 amino acids. Germline assignment: CDR1 SGHTA and CDR2 FQGNSA. The CDR3 DNA sequence: TGTGCCAGCAGCCGGGCTAGCGGGAGAAATGACAATGAGCAGTACTTC. Its translation: CASSRASGRNDNEQYF.

V and J are TRBV10-3 and TRBJ2-3; 7 bases line up with TRBD2. V was pared by 5 bases and J by 0 bases, with 8 bases of the junction left unmatched. CDR1 and CDR2 from the germline V gene are ENHRY and SYGVKD. CDR3 length: 16 amino acids. The CDR3 spells CAISLSSSGSTDTQYF. Written as DNA, the CDR3 is TGTGCCATCAGTCTTTCTTCTAGCGGCAGCACAGATACGCAGTATTTT.

This clonotype was found many times. The CDR3 loop reads CASSPPGARSTDTQYF. Written as DNA, the CDR3 is TGTGCCAGCAGTCCCCCCGGCGCTAGGAGCACAGATACGCAGTATTTT. The chain recombines TRBV27 with TRBJ2-3; the D is unclear. This CDR3 comprises 16 residues. V was trimmed by 5 bases and J by 0 bases, leaving 15 bases between them. Germline CDR1 is MNHEY and CDR2 is SMNVEV (reference sequence).

V gene TRBV10-2 combines with J gene TRBJ1-2, with 7 bases aligning to TRBD1. Trimming cost V 8 bases and J 3 bases; bases outside gene matches: 6. This CDR3 comprises 13 residues. Per the germline V gene, CDR1 is WSHSY and CDR2 is SAAADI. The CDR3 nucleotides are TGCGCCAGCGGGACAGCCGGAGACTATGGCTACACCTTC. It codes for CASGTAGDYGYTF.